This TCR beta chain is from a study of human T cells and chemical hapten exposure. Study at large: Alopecia areata, totalis or universalis was found in mostly female patients.

Via MiXCR, TCRdb re-called the RACE reads, giving one row per CDR3 protein. The table lists approximately 180,000 distinct CDR3 sequences, just under 30% of them singletons. Described time point: pre-sensitization, week 0. Treatment described: therapeutic diphenylcyclopropenone sensitization with weekly scalp DPC. Germline loops: CDR1 MNHNY, CDR2 SVGAGI (reference sequence). This CDR3 is 14 amino acids long. Trimming left V 2 bases short and J 4 bases short, with 10 bases between. Notes on the study in general: The number of TCRs above 1 in 1000 frequency did not change after DPC sensitization.

With respect to this clonotype: Antigen: not known.

The input for sequencing was whole blood, taken in connection with sensitization to the hapten diphenylcyclopropenone (DPC). The V call is TRBV6-6, the J call TRBJ2-3; D might be TRBD2 (6 bases). The clonotype comes from a woman in her twenties or thirties with alopecia areata. Some clones in this sample may be carry-over from other donors' samples. The CDR3 DNA is TGTGCCAGCAGTTACACCCTAGCGTCAGATACGCAGTATTTT. This translates into CASSYTLASDTQYF.